One and the same sample provided the 24 T cell receptor beta chains below, sequenced in a study of blood T cell repertoires in COVID-19. The repertoire was sequenced with immunoSEQ multiplex PCR; TCRdb's copy has only in-frame clones and lacks some. The sample has fewer than 150,000 clones; 75% to 90% are singletons. Sequences were obtained from peripheral blood. Receptors originate from a woman aged 70 to 79 with acute or convalescent COVID-19.

The gene calls are TRBV1 and TRBJ2-3; the table's D call, TRBD2, was not checked against the DNA. TRBV1 is marked as a pseudogene. The CDR3 is 17 amino acids. The CDR3 is CTSSHETSGVTTDTQYF. The DNA for the CDR3 is TGCACCAGCAGCCACGAGACTAGCGGGGTTACCACAGATACGCAGTATTTT.

The chain has TRBV11-2 and TRBJ1-6, with D unclear. V lost 4 bases and J 7 bases, leaving 17 bases between the germline ends. The CDR3 covers 16 residues. Germline CDR1 is SGHAT and CDR2 is FQNNGV. CDR3 protein: CASSSPRSQPNSPLHF. DNA of the CDR3: TGTGCCAGCAGCTCCCCTAGAAGTCAGCCCAATTCACCCCTCCACTTT.

The CDR3 DNA sequence: TGCGCCAGCAGCCCAGACATCCGGGGGGTGCAGCCCCAGCATTTT. This sequence encodes CASSPDIRGVQPQHF. The V call is TRBV4-1, the J call TRBJ1-5, with D maybe TRBD1 (5 bases). The germline V and J ends were trimmed by 4 bases and 7 bases, with 17 bases remaining between them. The CDR3 length is 15 residues. CDR1 is MGHRA, CDR2 YSYEKL, per germline.

This clone occurred a few times. V is TRBV2 and J is TRBJ1-1, with no clear D. From germline, CDR1 is SNHLY and CDR2 FYNNEI. V was trimmed by 10 bases and J by 3 bases, leaving 9 bases between them. This CDR3 spans 11 amino acids. The chain's CDR3 is CATPEDTEAFF. The CDR3 bases are TGTGCCACCCCGGAGGACACTGAAGCTTTCTTT.

The rearrangement uses TRBV7-2 and TRBJ1-6; TRBD1 might be the D (6 bases). Trimming stripped 3 bases from V and 1 base from J, with 13 bases between. From germline, CDR1 is SGHTA and CDR2 FQGNSA. The CDR3 loop spans 17 amino acids. In DNA, the CDR3 is TGTGCCAGCAGCTTCAACAGGGCTCCGTCCTATAATTCACCCCTCCACTTT. Translated, it gives CASSFNRAPSYNSPLHF.

The gene calls are TRBV28 and TRBJ2-7; TRBD1 matches 8 bases. V lost 1 base and J lost 0; bases outside the gene matches: 8. CDR1 and CDR2 from the germline V gene are MDHEN and SYDVKM. The CDR3 runs to 17 residues. DNA for the CDR3: TGTGCCAGCAGTTTATCGGTCCGGGACAGGAACTCCTACGAGCAGTACTTC. Protein: CASSLSVRDRNSYEQYF.

This clone was seen only once. This chain uses TRBV25-1 with TRBJ2-1; D is possibly TRBD2 (7 bases). The germline CDR1 and CDR2 sequences are MGHDK and SYGVNS. The CDR3 runs 14 residues. V dropped 3 bases and J dropped 10 bases, with 16 bases sitting between them. The CDR3 loop is CASSEPSGGHEQFF. The CDR3 bases are TGTGCCAGCAGTGAGCCTTCCGGGGGGCACGAGCAGTTCTTC.

V is TRBV6-6 and J is TRBJ2-3; D gene unclear. The CDR3 totals 14 residues. Trimming removed 2 bases at V and 9 bases at J, with 15 bases between. CDR1 and CDR2 from the germline V gene are MNHNY and SVGAGI (reference sequence). The CDR3 loop reads CASSYTTGSQTQYF. CDR3 nucleotides: TGTGCCAGCAGTTACACTACCGGCAGTCAAACGCAGTATTTT.

The genes are TRBV14 and TRBJ2-1, with unresolved D. The V gene's germline CDR1 is SGHDN and CDR2 FVKESK. Trimming pared 1 base from V and 4 bases from J, leaving 5 bases between. The CDR3 extends over 13 amino acids. CDR3 sequence (DNA): TGTGCCAGCAGCCAAGCCGCGTACAATGAGCAGTTCTTC. As protein: CASSQAAYNEQFF.

The chain carries TRBV19 and TRBJ1-5; TRBD1 matches at 8 bases. J lost 2 bases, V lost 4 bases, and 4 bases had no gene match. The CDR3 is 15 residues long. Germline CDR1 and CDR2: LNHDA and SQIVND (reference sequence). The CDR3 sequence is CASSTPGQGNQPQHF. DNA for the CDR3: TGTGCCAGTAGTACACCGGGACAGGGCAATCAGCCCCAGCATTTT.

This chain links TRBV27 with TRBJ1-2, with no clear D. CDR1 is MNHEY and CDR2 is SMNVEV in the germline V gene (reference sequence). There are 13 residues in the CDR3. Trimming took 5 bases from V and 5 from J, leaving 12 bases between them. CDR3 amino acids: CASSPTPPYGYTF. CDR3 nucleotide sequence: TGTGCCAGCAGTCCGACACCGCCTTATGGCTACACCTTC.

V gene TRBV5-1 combines with J gene TRBJ2-3; D is perhaps TRBD1 (6 bases). Germline V gene data show CDR1 as SGHRS and CDR2 as YFSETQ. The CDR3 has 14 residues. Trimming removed 3 bases at V and 2 bases at J, with 10 bases between. Here the CDR3 reads CASSSGQITDTQYF. CDR3 DNA sequence: TGCGCCAGCAGCTCCGGACAGATCACAGATACGCAGTATTTT.

This clone was recorded only once. This chain links TRBV2 with TRBJ1-4, with TRBD1 matching 10 bases. CDR1 SNHLY and CDR2 FYNNEI come from the germline V gene. The CDR3 is made up of 13 amino acids. Unmatched junction bases numbered 4, after V lost 7 bases and J lost 8 bases. Written as DNA, the CDR3 is TGTGCCAGCAAGGGACAGGGGCCGGAAAAACTGTTTTTT. Amino acid sequence: CASKGQGPEKLFF.

This rearrangement joins TRBV7-2 to TRBJ1-2; TRBD1 aligns across 8 bases. The germline CDR1 and CDR2 sequences are SGHTA and FQGNSA. The CDR3 runs 13 residues. V dropped 8 bases and J dropped 6; count of bases not matched to a gene: 8. This CDR3 reads CASGLDRENGYTF. The CDR3 nucleotides are TGTGCCAGCGGTTTGGACAGGGAGAATGGCTACACCTTC.

This rearrangement joins TRBV2 to TRBJ2-2; 7 bases agree with TRBD1. Germline V lookup: CDR1 SNHLY, CDR2 FYNNEI. J was trimmed by 1 base and V by 10 bases; bases with no gene match: 12. The CDR3 loop spans 16 amino acids. The CDR3 DNA is TGTGCCACCACGACAGGGTTGTCTCTGAACACCGGGGAGCTGTTTTTT. It codes for CATTTGLSLNTGELFF.

The rearrangement uses TRBV5-4 and TRBJ1-6, with D perhaps TRBD1 (5 bases). Trimming removed 3 bases at V and 0 bases at J, with 10 bases between. Germline CDR1 SGHNT, CDR2 YYREEE (reference sequence). The CDR3 contains 16 residues. DNA of the CDR3: TGTGCCAGCAGCTCCCAGGGAAGCTCCTATAATTCACCCCTCCACTTT. Amino acids: CASSSQGSSYNSPLHF.

The genes are TRBV11-2 and TRBJ2-7; a possible D gene is TRBD2 (5 bases). Germline lookup yields CDR1 SGHAT and CDR2 FQNNGV. V was shortened by 3 bases and J by 7 bases, with 13 bases between the two germline ends. The CDR3 has 13 amino acids. The DNA for the CDR3 is TGTGCCAGCAGCTTTCGGGGTTCTAGGGAGCAGTACTTC. Protein product: CASSFRGSREQYF.

This sequence joins TRBV5-4 and TRBJ2-3; 8 bases fit TRBD2. The germline V gene has CDR1 SGHNT and CDR2 YYREEE (reference sequence). This CDR3 has 15 residues. V gave up 7 bases and J gave up 2 bases; unmatched junction bases: 9. The DNA of the CDR3 is TGTGCCAGCGCACGGGGGGGTCGGGACACAGATACGCAGTATTTT. Protein sequence: CASARGGRDTDTQYF. The variable domain in full, with the rest retrieved from reference TRBV5-4 and TRBJ2-3, is ETGVTQSPTHLIKTRGQQVTLRCSSQSGHNTVSWYQQALGQGPQFIFQYYREEENGRGNFPPRFSGLQFPNYSSELNVNALELDDSALYLCASARGGRDTDTQYFGPGTRLTVL.

J is TRBJ1-2 and V is TRBV5-1; 7 nucleotides agree with TRBD1. V lost 4 bases, J lost 8 bases, and 8 bases stayed unmatched. The CDR3 has 13 residues. In germline, CDR1 is SGHRS, CDR2 YFSETQ. The CDR3: CASSLQGVDGYTF. DNA of the CDR3: TGCGCCAGCAGCCTCCAGGGGGTGGACGGCTACACCTTC.

The gene calls are TRBV5-5 and TRBJ1-3, with D tentatively TRBD1 (6 bases). With 4 bases removed from V and 0 bases from J, the gap between germline ends came to 11 bases. This CDR3 region has 15 residues. Per the germline V gene, CDR1 is SGHKS and CDR2 is YYEKEE (reference sequence). The CDR3, as DNA: TGTGCCAGCAGCGGAACAGGGAGCTCTGGAAACACCATATATTTT. This translates into CASSGTGSSGNTIYF.

The rearrangement links TRBV28 to TRBJ2-7, with 8 positions matching TRBD1. This CDR3 spans 14 amino acids. In germline, CDR1 is MDHEN, CDR2 SYDVKM. With V trimmed by 2 bases and J by 3 bases, 3 bases remained unmatched. The CDR3 coding sequence is TGTGCCAGCAGTTTAGGACAGGGTGGCTACGAGCAGTACTTC. As protein: CASSLGQGGYEQYF. Complete variable domain (other parts from reference TRBV28 and TRBJ2-7): DVKVTQSSRYLVKRTGEKVFLECVQDMDHENMFWYRQDPGLGLRLIYFSYDVKMKEKGDIPEGYSVSREKKERFSLILESASTNQTSMYLCASSLGQGGYEQYFGPGTRLTVT.

The chain has TRBV6-5 and TRBJ1-6, with D perhaps TRBD1 (5 bases). The CDR3 is 15 amino acids. Germline assignment: CDR1 MNHEY and CDR2 SVGAGI. The V gene lost 9 bases and the J gene lost 4 bases, with 16 bases spanning the gap. The CDR3 spells CASYGGNLYNSPLHF. CDR3 DNA sequence: TGTGCCAGTTATGGGGGGAATCTTTATAATTCACCCCTCCACTTT.

DNA of the CDR3: TGCGACGGGAGCTCTGGAAACACCATATATTTT. Its protein product is CDGSSGNTIYF. The J gene is TRBJ1-3, the V gene TRBV20-1; D unresolved. Germline CDR1 is DFQATT and CDR2 is SNEGSKA (reference sequence). This CDR3 comprises 11 residues.

CDR3: CACDPGGAGYEQYF. CDR3 nucleotides: TGTGCCTGCGACCCAGGGGGCGCTGGGTACGAGCAGTACTTC. This sequence joins TRBV2 and TRBJ2-7; 8 nucleotides match TRBD1. The germline gives CDR1 SNHLY, CDR2 FYNNEI. The CDR3 has 14 amino acids. V lost 11 bases and J lost 4; bases outside the gene matches: 13.